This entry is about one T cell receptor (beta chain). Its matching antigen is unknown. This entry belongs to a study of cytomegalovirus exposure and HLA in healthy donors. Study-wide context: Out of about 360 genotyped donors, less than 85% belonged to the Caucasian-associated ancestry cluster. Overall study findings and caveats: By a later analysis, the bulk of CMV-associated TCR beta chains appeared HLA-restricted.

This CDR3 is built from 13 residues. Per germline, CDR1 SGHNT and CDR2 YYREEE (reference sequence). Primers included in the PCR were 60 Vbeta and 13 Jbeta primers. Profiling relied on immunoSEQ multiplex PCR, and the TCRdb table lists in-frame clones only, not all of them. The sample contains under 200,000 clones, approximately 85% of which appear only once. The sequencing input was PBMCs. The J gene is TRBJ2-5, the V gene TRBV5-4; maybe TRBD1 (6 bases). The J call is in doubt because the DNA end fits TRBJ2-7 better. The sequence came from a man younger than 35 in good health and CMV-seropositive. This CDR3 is CASSLTQGYEQYF. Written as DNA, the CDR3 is TGTGCCAGCAGCCTGACACAGGGCTACGAGCAGTACTTC.